This entry describes one T cell receptor (beta chain). Its antigen is unknown. It has no much larger one-base neighbor in the sample; base qualities were not kept. This record comes from a study of OX40 agonist ivuxolimab in advanced cancers. With regard to the full study: Ivuxolimab was a fully human IgG2 agonistic monoclonal antibody targeting the costimulatory receptor OX40 (CD134). Intravenous ivuxolimab was administered to patients every 2 weeks at six dose levels: 0.01, 0.1, 0.3, 1.5, 3 and 10 mg/kg. Of the 50 to 55 patients in dose escalation, some 20 had hepatocellular carcinoma, some 15 had melanoma, 9 had renal cell carcinoma and 9 had head and neck cancer. In the dose-escalation cohort, 70% to 90% of patients were male, and the mean age was around 65 years with a range of about 20 to 80. Prior anti-PD-1, anti-PD-L1 or anti-CTLA-4 therapy was permitted, and about two fifths of dose-escalation patients had received checkpoint inhibitors. Partial responses occurred in three dose-escalation patients: two with cutaneous melanoma and one with hepatocellular carcinoma. Peripheral TCRbeta sequencing aimed to test whether ivuxolimab altered TCR sequence diversity and caused clonal T-cell expansion. The paper reports the monotherapy dose-escalation portion (N ≈ 50 patients) of the phase I ivuxolimab trial.

Overall study outcomes, separate from this receptor: The antigen specificity of the peripheral T cells that underwent clonal expansion was not determined. Low levels of normalized T-cell clonal expansion were also shown by some nonresponding patients. Clonal expansion of both CD4+ and CD8+ blood T cells was observed from baseline to week 6 at doses 0.1 to 3.0 mg/kg. Partial responders in the 0.1-3.0 mg/kg groups had among the lowest normalized peripheral clonal expansion, especially among CD8+ T cells. After ivuxolimab, expanded clones were on average more numerous among CD8+ T cells than among CD4+ T cells.

The trial excluded patients who had a history of autoimmune disease or who were on systemic immunosuppression. Peripheral blood for TCR sequencing was drawn from every dose cohort at baseline, at cycle 4 day 1 and at cycle 7 day 1. Samples came from an open-label, multicenter, first-in-human phase I dose-escalation trial of ivuxolimab. The trial enrolled adults with locally advanced or metastatic head and neck squamous cell, hepatocellular, melanoma or renal cell carcinoma. CD4+ and CD8+ T cells were sorted separately from peripheral blood before TCR sequencing. Genomic DNA was isolated from the sorted cells so that the TCRbeta CDR3 region could be sequenced. The immunoSEQ Assay was used for sequencing of TCRbeta CDR3 regions. In TCRdb, the immuneACCESS table is reduced to in-frame sequences with V and J assigned. These tables do not hold every clone; where another copy was compared, an unresolved V gene accounts for under half, and the others remain unexplained. This sample gives about 73,000 clones in total; approximately 90% of them show up just once. The leading ten clones occupy roughly 9.7% of the sample.

V was cut back by 0 bases and J by 3 bases, leaving a gap of 10 bases between them. The CDR3 holds 15 amino acids from the cysteine to the phenylalanine. The only DNA kept is the CDR3, 45 bases in frame from the first base. Looking up the germline V gene yields CDR1 SGDLS and CDR2 YYNGEE. The sequence came from an adult with an advanced solid tumor such as melanoma, head and neck, liver or kidney cancer. Here the sequenced sample was CD4+ or CD8+ T cells sorted from blood, taken in a trial of the OX40 agonist ivuxolimab. The chain joins TRBV9 to TRBJ1-3, with no D gene named confidently. The DNA is as follows: TGTGCCAGCAGCGTAGCGGGGAGTAGTGGAAACACCATATATTTT. This sequence encodes CASSVAGSSGNTIYF.